The 9 T cell receptor beta chains given below trace back to one sample, sequenced in a study of CD8 T cells in ankylosing spondylitis. Overall study findings and caveats: For ankylosing spondylitis blood, a TCR beta motif of under 10 highly homologous variants appeared characteristic.

TCRdb re-called the 5' RACE reads through MiXCR, storing one row per CDR3 protein. This sample has about 210,000 distinct CDR3 sequences, with 6% to 8% found just once. Their cognate antigens are unknown. Material for sequencing was blood, either unsorted or a sorted T cell fraction (not recorded which). Source of these receptors: a male donor with ankylosing spondylitis.

The chain couples TRBV20-1 to TRBJ2-7, with D possibly being TRBD1 (6 bases). V was cut by 6 bases and J by 0 bases, with 18 bases left in between. CDR1 is DFQATT and CDR2 is SNEGSKA in the germline V gene (reference sequence). There are 15 residues in the CDR3. As DNA, the CDR3 is TGCAGTGCGCCGACTTACAGGGCGGGCTCCTACGAGCAGTACTTC. It translates to CSAPTYRAGSYEQYF.

In its sample, this clonotype was seen many times. The V call is TRBV5-1, the J call TRBJ2-7; unclear D gene. Germline CDR1 and CDR2: SGHRS and YFSETQ. The CDR3 contains 11 residues. V was shortened by 4 bases and J by 2 bases, with 4 bases between the two germline ends. CDR3 sequence reads: CASSDAYEQYF. The CDR3 DNA reads as TGCGCCAGCAGCGATGCCTACGAGCAGTACTTC.

This clonotype was seen repeatedly, ten times or more. The J gene is TRBJ2-7, the V gene TRBV11-2, with a tentative D call TRBD1 (6 bases). This CDR3 has 13 residues. Trimming removed 7 bases at V and 2 bases at J, with 12 bases between. Germline V CDR1 and CDR2: SGHAT, FQNNGV. CDR3 DNA sequence: TGTGCCAGCAACTCAGGGGATCCCTACGAGCAGTACTTC. Its translation: CASNSGDPYEQYF.

This clonotype was detected many times. The chain uses TRBV11-2 and TRBJ1-1; D is uncertain. This CDR3 contains 11 residues. CDR1 is SGHAT and CDR2 is FQNNGV in the germline V gene. Trimming removed 3 bases from V and 6 bases from J, with 5 bases in between. CDR3 loop: CASSFSSEAFF. The CDR3 DNA reads TGTGCCAGCAGCTTTAGTTCTGAAGCTTTCTTT.

At least ten counts were recorded for this clonotype. This sequence joins TRBV29-1 and TRBJ2-1; D not certain. From germline, CDR1 is SQVTM and CDR2 ANQGSEA. V was clipped by 7 bases and J by 1 base, with 14 bases between them. CDR3 length equals 14 residues. CDR3 protein: CSGSETVSYNEQFF. The DNA for the CDR3 is TGCAGCGGGAGTGAGACCGTTTCCTACAATGAGCAGTTCTTC.

Ten or more counts support this clonotype. This sequence joins TRBV18 and TRBJ2-2; D might be TRBD2 (5 bases). Germline V gene lookup returns CDR1 KGHSH and CDR2 LQKENI. V was pared by 6 bases and J by 4 bases, with 18 bases between. The CDR3 has 16 residues. The CDR3 DNA is TGTGCCAGCTCCCTCACCGGGATCCCGATCACCGGGGAGCTGTTTTTT. It is translated as CASSLTGIPITGELFF.

This clonotype has a handful of counts. The rearrangement uses TRBV5-5 and TRBJ1-1; D is unresolved. Trimming shortened V by 0 bases and J by 11 bases, and 11 bases separated the two germline ends. In germline, CDR1 is SGHKS, CDR2 YYEKEE (reference sequence). This CDR3 has 12 residues. The CDR3 loop is CASSLGGVMAFF. For the CDR3, the DNA is TGTGCCAGCAGCTTGGGCGGGGTAATGGCTTTCTTT.

This clonotype was recorded many times. The DNA for the CDR3 is TGTGCCAGCAGTGAATGGGGACAGTCCAGCTCCTACGAGCAGTACTTC. It codes for CASSEWGQSSSYEQYF. V usage is TRBV25-1 and J usage is TRBJ2-7, with 7 positions matching TRBD1. CDR1 is MGHDK and CDR2 is SYGVNS in the germline V gene. This CDR3 contains 16 residues. V lost 1 base to trimming and J lost 0 bases; unmatched junction nucleotides: 6.

This clonotype was detected many times. The rearrangement joins TRBV25-1 to TRBJ1-1; no firm D call. The V gene lost 7 bases and the J gene lost 0 bases, with 9 bases spanning the gap. There are 13 residues in the CDR3. The germline V gene has CDR1 MGHDK and CDR2 SYGVNS. CDR3 loop: CASIGFMNTEAFF. The CDR3 DNA reads TGTGCCAGCATAGGCTTCATGAACACTGAAGCTTTCTTT.